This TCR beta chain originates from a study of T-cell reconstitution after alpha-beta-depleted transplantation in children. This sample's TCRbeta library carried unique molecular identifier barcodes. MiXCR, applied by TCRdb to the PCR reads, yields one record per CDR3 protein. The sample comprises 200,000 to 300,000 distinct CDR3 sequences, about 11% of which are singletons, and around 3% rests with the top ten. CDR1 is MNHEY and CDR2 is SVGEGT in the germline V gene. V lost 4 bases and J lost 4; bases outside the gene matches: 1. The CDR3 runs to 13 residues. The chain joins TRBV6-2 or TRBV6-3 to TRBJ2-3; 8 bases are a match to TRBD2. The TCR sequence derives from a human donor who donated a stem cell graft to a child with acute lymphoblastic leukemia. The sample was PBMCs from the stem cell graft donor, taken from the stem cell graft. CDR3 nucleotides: TGTGCCAGCAGTTTACTAGCGGCAGATACGCAGTATTTT. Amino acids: CASSLLAADTQYF.